This TCR beta chain was recorded in a study of identical twins. Findings of the study overall: Among monozygotic twins, out-of-frame TCR alpha sharing exceeded what models predicted. For cord blood, abundant beta clonotypes had fewer insertions, unlike memory repertoires, which showed none.

The CDR3 sequence is 14 residues long. V lost 6 bases, J lost 6 bases, and 9 bases stayed unmatched. As concerns this clonotype: What it binds is unknown.

MiXCR, run by TCRdb on the 5' RACE reads, gives a single entry per CDR3 protein. The data contain around 250,000 distinct CDR3 sequences, 6.5% of them singletons. These data are also associated with another study on T cells expressing NK-cell markers.

The TCR originated in a woman aged 18 to 35 in good health. V and J are TRBV12-3 or TRBV12-4 and TRBJ1-2; 8 bases match TRBD1. The sample taken for sequencing was CD8+ T cells sorted from blood. CDR3 coding DNA: TGTGCCAGCAGCAGACAGGGGATAAGAGATGGCTACACCTTC. It is translated as CASSRQGIRDGYTF.